Following are 11 T cell receptor beta chains from one sample sequenced in a study of technical replicates of blood from a few donors. The repertoire was sequenced with immunoSEQ multiplex PCR; TCRdb's copy has only in-frame clones and lacks some. The sample holds 87,000 or so clones, around 92% seen once. The specimen sequenced was T cells isolated from PBMCs. These receptors were obtained from a human donor in good health.

This clone turned up a few times. This chain connects TRBV21-1 to TRBJ1-1. TRBV21-1 is a pseudogene. This CDR3 comprises 16 residues. In DNA form, the CDR3 reads TGTGCCAGCAGCAAAGTTCTAGAACACCTGAACACTGAAGCTTTCTTT. It encodes CASSKVLEHLNTEAFF.

V usage is TRBV14 and J usage is TRBJ1-2; possible D gene TRBD1, 5 bases. V shed 2 bases and J shed 4 bases, with 8 bases lying between them. CDR1 is SGHDN, CDR2 FVKESK, per germline. This CDR3 has 13 amino acids. In nucleotides, the CDR3 is TGTGCCAGCAGCCAAACAGGACCCTATGGCTACACCTTC. This encodes CASSQTGPYGYTF.

This sequence joins TRBV5-4 and TRBJ2-1; tentatively, D is TRBD1 (6 bases). The CDR3 consists of 14 residues. V lost 0 bases to trimming and J lost 7 bases, with 11 bases between them. CDR1 is SGHNT and CDR2 is YYREEE in the germline V gene (reference sequence). The CDR3 loop reads CASSLAIQGNEQFF. The CDR3 nucleotides read TGTGCCAGCAGCTTGGCGATTCAGGGGAATGAGCAGTTCTTC.

The chain uses TRBV9 and TRBJ1-1, with D possibly being TRBD1 (6 bases). Germline lookup yields CDR1 SGDLS and CDR2 YYNGEE. The CDR3 runs 18 residues. Trimming left V 3 bases short and J 4 bases short, with 25 bases between. CDR3 DNA: TGTGCCAGCAGCGCCATGGGGGGGCAGAATGGTGGGAGCACTGAAGCTTTCTTT. Translating gives CASSAMGGQNGGSTEAFF.

This sequence joins TRBV5-1 and TRBJ1-6; D may be TRBD1 (6 bases). Trimming removed 0 bases at V and 7 bases at J, with 11 bases between. This CDR3 spans 15 amino acids. Per germline, CDR1 SGHRS and CDR2 YFSETQ. The CDR3 protein is CASSLDAQGNSPLHF. The CDR3 DNA sequence: TGCGCCAGCAGCTTGGATGCACAGGGAAATTCACCCCTCCACTTT.

This sequence joins TRBV7-2 and TRBJ1-4; D might be TRBD1 (6 bases). Trimming left V 2 bases short and J 6 bases short, with 19 bases between. Germline CDR1 is SGHTA and CDR2 is FQGNSA. This CDR3 has 17 amino acids. CDR3 nucleotides: TGTGCCAGCAGCTTAATCCCCCCTAGGGGGGGCGATGAAAAACTGTTTTTT. Residues: CASSLIPPRGGDEKLFF.

This clone was seen only once. The chain is built from TRBV6-5 and TRBJ1-2, with D possibly being TRBD1 (6 bases). This CDR3 region has 13 residues. The germline CDR1 and CDR2 sequences are MNHEY and SVGAGI. V was trimmed by 0 bases and J by 7 bases, leaving 9 bases between them. The CDR3, as DNA: TGTGCCAGCAGTTACTCAACAGGGCTTGGCTACACCTTC. This codes for CASSYSTGLGYTF.

In DNA, the CDR3 is TGCGCCAGCAGTGAGGGGGTTTCGGGGACAGGAGAGACCCAGTACTTC. Its protein product is CASSEGVSGTGETQYF. The J gene is TRBJ2-5, the V gene TRBV10-2, with 8 bases that match TRBD1. From germline, CDR1 is WSHSY and CDR2 SAAADI. CDR3 length: 16 amino acids. J lost 4 bases, V lost 2 bases, and 9 bases had no gene match.

CDR3: CASSRTQKPTDTQYF. CDR3 DNA: TGTGCCAGCAGCCGGACTCAAAAACCCACAGATACGCAGTATTTT. The rearrangement links TRBV14 to TRBJ2-3, with a weak D call TRBD2 (5 bases). V was cut by 4 bases and J by 2 bases, with 13 bases left in between. This CDR3 has 15 residues. CDR1 is SGHDN, CDR2 FVKESK, per germline.

The rearrangement uses TRBV7-9 and TRBJ1-6; D is possibly TRBD1 (6 bases). CDR3 size: 13 residues. Germline V gene sequence: CDR1 SEHNR, CDR2 FQNEAQ (reference sequence). Trimming took off 5 bases at V and 9 bases at J, with 11 bases between the two ends. In DNA form, the CDR3 reads TGTGCCAGCAGCCCCTACAGGGTTTCACCCCTCCACTTT. Translating it yields CASSPYRVSPLHF.

The chain uses TRBV5-1 and TRBJ2-2, with a tentative D call TRBD2 (5 bases). The CDR3 loop spans 18 amino acids. V lost 1 base and J lost 6, with 22 bases in between. Germline V gene data show CDR1 as SGHRS and CDR2 as YFSETQ. DNA of the CDR3: TGCGCCAGCAGCTTGCGTTCTGGAACGACGGGATCTGCCGGGGAGCTGTTTTTT. As protein: CASSLRSGTTGSAGELFF.